Listed here is a single T cell receptor (beta chain). This specimen comes from a study of T cells in Graves' hyperthyroidism and ophthalmopathy. Amplified TCR beta CDR3 regions derived from RNA transcripts. Using the HTBI primer set, a first-round RT-PCR was run on the TCR CDR3. MiXCR, run by TCRdb on the multiplex PCR reads, gives a single entry per CDR3 protein. The table lists some 440,000 distinct CDR3 sequences, about 15% of them singletons, with 12% to 15% in the top ten. The TCR comes from a woman in her late teens or twenties with Graves' hyperthyroidism. The sample taken for sequencing was blood.

CDR3 DNA: TGCGCCAGCAGCGTGGACAGCATTCCCGTAGATACGCAGTATTTT. This codes for CASSVDSIPVDTQYF. This chain connects TRBV5-1 to TRBJ2-3, with a tentative D call TRBD1 (6 bases). The CDR3 sequence is 15 residues long. Germline CDR1 and CDR2: SGHRS and YFSETQ. Deletions cut 4 bases from V and 5 bases from J, with 17 bases between.